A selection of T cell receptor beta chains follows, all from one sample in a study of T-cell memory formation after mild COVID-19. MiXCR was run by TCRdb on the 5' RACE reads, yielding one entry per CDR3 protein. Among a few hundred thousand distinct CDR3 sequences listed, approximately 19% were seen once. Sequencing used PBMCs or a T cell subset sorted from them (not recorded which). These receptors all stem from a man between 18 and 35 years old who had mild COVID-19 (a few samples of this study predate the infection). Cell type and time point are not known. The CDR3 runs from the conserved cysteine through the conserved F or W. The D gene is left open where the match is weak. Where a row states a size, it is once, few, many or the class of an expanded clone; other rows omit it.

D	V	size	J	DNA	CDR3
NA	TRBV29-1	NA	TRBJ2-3	TGCAGCGTTCTCCTAAAACGGGGAAAAAGTCCCCGGGGTAGCACAGATACGCAGTATTTT	CSVLLKRGKSPRGSTDTQYF
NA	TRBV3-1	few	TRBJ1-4	TGTGCCAGCAGCCAAGAATCAAATGAAAAACTGTTTTTT	CASSQESNEKLFF
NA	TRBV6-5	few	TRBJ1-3	TGTGCCAGCAGCCGTGGAAACACCATATATTTT	CASSRGNTIYF
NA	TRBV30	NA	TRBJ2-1	TGTGCCTGGAGTGCCAGCCCCCGTTGGTATGAGCAGTTCTTC	CAWSASPRWYEQFF
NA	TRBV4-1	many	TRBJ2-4	TGCGCCAGCAGCCAAGTCAGATGGGAAGCAGCCAAAAACATTCAGTACTTC	CASSQVRWEAAKNIQYF
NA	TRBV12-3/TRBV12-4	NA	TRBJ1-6	TGTGCCAGCAGTTATGGGGGGGGGTCGAATTCACCCCTCCACTTT	CASSYGGGSNSPLHF
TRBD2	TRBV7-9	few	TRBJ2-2	TGTGCCAGCAGCCTTATGACTAGCGGTATAAACACCGGGGAGCTGTTTTTT	CASSLMTSGINTGELFF
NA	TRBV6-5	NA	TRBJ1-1	TGTGCCAGCAGTTCAACAGGGCTGGCTGAAGCTTTCTTT	CASSSTGLAEAFF
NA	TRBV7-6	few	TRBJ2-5	TGTGCCAGCAGCGAGGGGGTTGCGGAGACCCAGTACTTC	CASSEGVAETQYF
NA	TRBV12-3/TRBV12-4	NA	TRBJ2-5	TGTGCCAGCAGTTTATTTGACAGTCAAGAGACCCAGTACTTC	CASSLFDSQETQYF
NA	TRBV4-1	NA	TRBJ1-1	TGCGCCAGCAGCCAAACTGTGGGGGTCGACACTTTCTTT	CASSQTVGVDTFF
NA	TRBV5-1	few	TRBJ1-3	TGCGCCAGCAGCTCCGGAGACCCCAACTTGGACACCATATATTTT	CASSSGDPNLDTIYF
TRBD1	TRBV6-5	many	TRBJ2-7	TGTGCCAGCATAAGGCGCCCGGGACAGGGAGCGGGAGAGCAGTACTTC	CASIRRPGQGAGEQYF
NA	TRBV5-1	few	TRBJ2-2	TGCGCCAGCAGCACCGGGACAACGAACACCGGGGAGCTGTTTTTT	CASSTGTTNTGELFF
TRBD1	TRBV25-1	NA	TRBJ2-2	TGTGCCAGCCAGGGGGCGTACGGGGAGCTGTTTTTT	CASQGAYGELFF
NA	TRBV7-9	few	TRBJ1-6	TGTGCCAGCAGCTTACTGTGGCGGAATTCACCCCTCCACTTT	CASSLLWRNSPLHF
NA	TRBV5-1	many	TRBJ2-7	TGCGCCAGCAGCTTGAGTGGTTACTCCTACGAGCAGTACTTC	CASSLSGYSYEQYF
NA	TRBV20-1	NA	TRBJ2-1	TGCAGTGCTAGACTTATACCGGCACCCAGGCAGCGGGCAAATGAGCAGTTCTTC	CSARLIPAPRQRANEQFF
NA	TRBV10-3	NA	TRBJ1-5	TGTGCCATCAGTGATCGGCAGGGCGGTCAGCCCCAGCATTTT	CAISDRQGGQPQHF
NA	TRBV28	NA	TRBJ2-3	TGTGCCAGCCCTCCTTTAGGACAGATCGGTCGGAACACAGATACGCAGTATTTT	CASPPLGQIGRNTDTQYF
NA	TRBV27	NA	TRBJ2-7	TGTGCCGTAATGAGGGAAACCTACGAGCAGTACTTC	CAVMRETYEQYF
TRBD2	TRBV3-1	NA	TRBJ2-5	TGTGCCAGCAGCCAGCGGGGGGAAGAGACCCAGTACTTC	CASSQRGEETQYF
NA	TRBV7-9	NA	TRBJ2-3	TGTGCCAGCAGCTTAAGGATTGGGCATACGCAGTATTTT	CASSLRIGHTQYF
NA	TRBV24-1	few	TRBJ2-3	TGTGCCACCAGATCCGGGGATACGCAGTATTTT	CATRSGDTQYF
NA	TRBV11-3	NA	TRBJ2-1	TGTGCCAGCAGCGGCCGCCCCGGGGTTCGGTACAATGAGCAGTTCTTC	CASSGRPGVRYNEQFF
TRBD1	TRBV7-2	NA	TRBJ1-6	TGTGCCAGCAGCTTAGGGGACAGGGCTAGTTCACCCCTCCACTTT	CASSLGDRASSPLHF
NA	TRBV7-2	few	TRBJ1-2	TGTGCCAGCAGCTTAGGTGTCTCTAACTATGGCTACACCTTC	CASSLGVSNYGYTF
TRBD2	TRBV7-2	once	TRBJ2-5	TGTGCCAGCAGCTTACGGCGGGGACTAGGGTTTCGAGAGACCCAGTACTTC	CASSLRRGLGFRETQYF
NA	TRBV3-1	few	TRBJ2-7	TGTGCCAGCAGCCAGCAAGGTTTTAACTACGAGCAGTACTTC	CASSQQGFNYEQYF
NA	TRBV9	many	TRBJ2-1	TGTGCCAGCAGCCTCCGACTTTACAATGAGCAGTTCTTC	CASSLRLYNEQFF
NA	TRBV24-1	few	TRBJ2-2	TGTGCCACCAGCCCGGGGGGCAGAGGGACCGGGGAGCTGTTTTTT	CATSPGGRGTGELFF
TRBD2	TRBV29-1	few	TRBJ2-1	TGCAGCGTTGGGGCGAGGCAGCGGGGGTACGAGCAGTTCTTC	CSVGARQRGYEQFF